One and the same sample provided the 21 T cell receptor beta chains below, sequenced in a study of T-cell reconstitution after alpha-beta-depleted transplantation in children. Unique molecular identifiers were built into the TCRbeta library. Each CDR3 protein is one row after TCRdb ran MiXCR on the PCR reads. The sample records around 340,000 distinct CDR3 sequences, 13% being singletons. The source was PBMCs, collected from the stem cell graft. These receptor sequences come from a human donor who donated a stem cell graft to a child with Fanconi anemia.

This clonotype was recorded many times. This chain joins TRBV11-2 and TRBJ2-1; no definite D call. The CDR3 consists of 15 residues. Between the trimmed V and J ends, which lost 2 bases and 0 bases, there was a span of 8 bases. The germline gives CDR1 SGHAT, CDR2 FQNNGV. The CDR3 here is CASSLTSSSYNEQFF. CDR3 bases: TGTGCCAGCAGCTTAACGTCGAGCTCCTACAATGAGCAGTTCTTC.

The rearrangement links TRBV4-1 to TRBJ1-5, with 7 positions matching TRBD1. CDR3 length equals 16 residues. V dropped 2 bases and J dropped 3; count of bases not matched to a gene: 7. From germline, CDR1 is MGHRA and CDR2 YSYEKL. In nucleotides, the CDR3 is TGCGCCAGCAGCCAACCAGGGACAGACCTCAATCAGCCCCAGCATTTT. Translating gives CASSQPGTDLNQPQHF.

The V and J genes are TRBV11-2 and TRBJ1-1, with no clear D. The CDR3 length is 13 residues. Between the trimmed V and J ends, which lost 2 bases and 4 bases, there was a span of 8 bases. Germline V gene data show CDR1 as SGHAT and CDR2 as FQNNGV. The CDR3, as DNA: TGTGCCAGCAGCTTATTCGAACGCACTGAAGCTTTCTTT. This translates into CASSLFERTEAFF. Supplemented by reference TRBV11-2 and TRBJ1-1, the full variable domain reads EAGVAQSPRYKIIEKRQSVAFWCNPISGHATLYWYQQILGQGPKLLIQFQNNGVVDDSQLPKDRFSAERLKGVDSTLKIQPAKLEDSAVYLCASSLFERTEAFFGQGTRLTVV.

V is TRBV6-5 and J is TRBJ2-5; no clear D. Germline V gene lookup returns CDR1 MNHEY and CDR2 SVGAGI. Deletions cut 2 bases from V and 10 bases from J, with 11 bases between. The CDR3 totals 12 residues. CDR3 region: CASSYDGDSQYF. CDR3 sequence (DNA): TGTGCCAGCAGTTACGATGGGGATAGCCAGTACTTC.

The chain employs TRBV20-1 and TRBJ1-5; D gene unclear. Trimming took off 4 bases at V and 0 bases at J, with 10 bases between the two ends. The germline V gene has CDR1 DFQATT and CDR2 SNEGSKA (reference sequence). The CDR3 is made up of 14 amino acids. The CDR3 DNA reads TGCAGTGCTAAGCCCTCGGGTAGCAATCAGCCCCAGCATTTT. The encoded protein is CSAKPSGSNQPQHF.

This clonotype occurred many times. The gene calls are TRBV5-1 and TRBJ2-5; 8 bases fit TRBD2. The CDR3 is 14 residues long. CDR1 and CDR2 (germline): SGHRS, YFSETQ. V lost 4 bases to trimming and J lost 1 base; unmatched junction nucleotides: 3. The chain's CDR3 is CASSPGLGQETQYF. The CDR3 DNA follows: TGCGCCAGCAGCCCGGGACTAGGCCAAGAGACCCAGTACTTC.

V is TRBV12-3 or TRBV12-4 and J is TRBJ2-3; tentatively, D is TRBD1 (6 bases). V dropped 10 bases and J dropped 4 bases, with 15 bases sitting between them. The CDR3 extends over 13 amino acids. CDR3 sequence (DNA): TGTGCCACCACCCGGGACACCTCAGATACGCAGTATTTT. Its translation is CATTRDTSDTQYF.

This clonotype was seen ten or more times. The CDR3 DNA reads as TGTGCCAGCAGCCCAGGGGATGGCTACACCTTC. Amino acids: CASSPGDGYTF. The rearrangement uses TRBV18 and TRBJ1-2; D is perhaps TRBD1 (6 bases). Trimming removed 8 bases from V and 6 bases from J, with 10 bases in between. The CDR3 is 11 residues long. Germline CDR1 and CDR2: KGHSH and LQKENI.

At least ten counts were recorded for this clonotype. The CDR3 DNA follows: TGTGCCAGCATCAGACAGGGGGCAAGCAATTCACCCCTCCACTTT. This gives the protein CASIRQGASNSPLHF. The rearrangement uses TRBV28 and TRBJ1-6, with 10 bases fitting TRBD1. The CDR3 is 15 amino acids. Trimming removed 7 bases from V and 7 bases from J; junction bases left unmatched: 7. Germline CDR1 is MDHEN and CDR2 is SYDVKM.

This clonotype was observed many times. This rearrangement joins TRBV29-1 to TRBJ2-2, with D tentatively TRBD1 or TRBD2 (5 bases each). Trimming removed 6 bases at V and 6 bases at J, with 11 bases between. There are 12 residues in the CDR3. The germline CDR1 and CDR2 sequences are SQVTM and ANQGSEA. CDR3 sequence (DNA): TGCAGCGTAGGGACGATGGCCGGGGAGCTGTTTTTT. This gives the protein CSVGTMAGELFF.

The chain recombines TRBV4-2 with TRBJ1-4; D possibly corresponds to TRBD1 (5 bases). The germline V gene has CDR1 LGHNA and CDR2 YNFKEQ. V shed 10 bases and J shed 6 bases, with 18 bases lying between them. This CDR3 comprises 14 residues. The chain's CDR3 is CAIGHRWIDEKLFF. CDR3 DNA: TGTGCCATCGGCCACAGGTGGATCGATGAAAAACTGTTTTTT.

Concerning this clonotype: This may be a read error: a much more frequent sequence differs by one nucleotide. The rearrangement uses TRBV5-1 and TRBJ2-5; 8 bases agree with TRBD2. CDR3 length: 14 amino acids. Germline lookup yields CDR1 SGHRS and CDR2 YFSETQ. Trimming cost V 4 bases and J 4 bases; bases outside gene matches: 6. DNA of the CDR3: TGCGCCAGCAGCCAACCGGGACTAGGAGAGACCCAGTACTTC. It is translated as CASSQPGLGETQYF.

This clonotype was seen only a few times. This chain connects TRBV5-6 to TRBJ1-3, with TRBD1 as a possible D gene (6 bases). This CDR3 region has 15 residues. V was trimmed by 4 bases and J by 0 bases, leaving 11 bases between them. Looked up from germline, CDR1 is SGHDT and CDR2 is YYEEEE. The CDR3 here is CASSPRGGSGNTIYF. CDR3 DNA: TGTGCCAGCAGCCCGCGAGGGGGCTCTGGAAACACCATATATTTT.

The genes are TRBV20-1 and TRBJ2-7, with D possibly matching TRBD1 (6 bases). Germline V gives CDR1 DFQATT, CDR2 SNEGSKA (reference sequence). Trimming stripped 5 bases from V and 4 bases from J, with 15 bases between. This CDR3 has 13 residues. The CDR3 region has the DNA TGCAGTGCTGAAGGACAGACCTATTACGAGCAGTACTTC. Encoded protein: CSAEGQTYYEQYF.

This clonotype was counted a few times. The chain recombines TRBV29-1 with TRBJ2-3; D gene unclear. Germline CDR1 SQVTM, CDR2 ANQGSEA. With 3 bases removed from V and 3 bases from J, the gap between germline ends came to 7 bases. This CDR3 has 12 amino acids. The CDR3 DNA reads TGCAGCGTTGATGCCGGGACAGATACGCAGTATTTT. Its protein product is CSVDAGTDTQYF.

The genes are TRBV20-1 and TRBJ1-1, with 7 bases fitting TRBD1. The CDR3 runs 13 residues. The V gene's germline CDR1 is DFQATT and CDR2 SNEGSKA (reference sequence). V trimming: 4 bases; J trimming: 1 base; junction bases outside the gene matches: 3. The CDR3: CSATGQENTEAFF. The CDR3 nucleotides are TGCAGTGCTACCGGACAGGAGAACACTGAAGCTTTCTTT.

This clonotype was detected many times. Written as DNA, the CDR3 is TGTGCCAGCAGTTTAAGGGGCTCTTACGAGCAGTACGTC. Protein sequence: CASSLRGSYEQYV. The V and J genes are TRBV6-2 or TRBV6-3 and TRBJ2-7, with D perhaps matching TRBD1 (5 bases). This CDR3 is 13 amino acids long. Germline CDR1 reads MNHEY; CDR2 reads SVGEGT. V lost 4 bases and J 4 bases, leaving 11 bases between the germline ends.

Worth noting for this clonotype: Given a much more abundant clone one base away, this may be a read error. The chain employs TRBV7-2 and TRBJ2-1; no firm D call. The CDR3 consists of 13 residues. CDR1 and CDR2 (germline): SGHTA, FQGNSA. Here the CDR3 reads CAISPTWGNEQFF. CDR3 nucleotide sequence: TGTGCCATCAGCCCCACTTGGGGCAATGAGCAGTTCTTC.

V is TRBV29-1 and J is TRBJ2-5, with D maybe TRBD2 (6 bases). The germline CDR1 and CDR2 sequences are SQVTM and ANQGSEA. Trimming cost V 1 base and J 1 base, with 10 bases left between them. The CDR3 consists of 14 residues. This CDR3 reads CSVEGGEVQETQYF. The CDR3 DNA sequence: TGCAGCGTTGAAGGGGGGGAGGTCCAAGAGACCCAGTACTTC.

The V call is TRBV10-3, the J call TRBJ1-2; D call uncertain. Germline V lookup: CDR1 ENHRY, CDR2 SYGVKD. V lost 4 bases and J 8 bases, leaving 11 bases between the germline ends. This CDR3 is built from 12 residues. The CDR3 coding sequence is TGTGCCATCAGTGGCACATCCCCAGGCTACACCTTC. Protein sequence: CAISGTSPGYTF.

This clonotype turned up a few times. The rearrangement uses TRBV27 and TRBJ2-5; 13 nucleotides align to TRBD2. With 7 bases clipped from V and 4 bases from J, the junction kept 6 bases outside the gene matches. The CDR3 is made up of 15 amino acids. CDR1 MNHEY and CDR2 SMNVEV come from the germline V gene (reference sequence). The CDR3 is CASKGTSGVLETQYF. In nucleotides, the CDR3 is TGTGCCAGCAAAGGGACTAGCGGGGTCTTAGAGACCCAGTACTTC.